This T cell receptor (beta chain) was sequenced in a study of cytomegalovirus exposure and HLA in healthy donors. Study information: The 95 to 150 validation repertoires, a later analysis reported, used the same platform as the 666 first-cohort repertoires.

CDR3 length equals 16 residues. The germline gives CDR1 LNHDA, CDR2 SQIVND (reference sequence). Losses at the gene ends were 6 bases for V and 5 bases for J; bases not matched to a gene: 14. Libraries were prepared by immunoSEQ multiplex PCR; TCRdb keeps only in-frame clonotypes and omits some of them. The repertoire consists of under 250,000 clones, with 70% to 90% occurring once and the leading ten covering around 5.6%. As regards this clone: What it binds is not known.

Overall study findings and caveats: Rare sequences made up most TCRs, while some public TCRs were found in many donors.

Sample: PBMCs. The receptor was derived from a woman in her late teens or twenties in good health and CMV-seronegative. The chain recombines TRBV19 with TRBJ2-3; 7 bases are a match to TRBD2. Here the CDR3 reads CASSPGAGAVGDTQYF. CDR3 coding DNA: TGTGCCAGTAGCCCCGGTGCGGGAGCAGTGGGAGATACGCAGTATTTT.